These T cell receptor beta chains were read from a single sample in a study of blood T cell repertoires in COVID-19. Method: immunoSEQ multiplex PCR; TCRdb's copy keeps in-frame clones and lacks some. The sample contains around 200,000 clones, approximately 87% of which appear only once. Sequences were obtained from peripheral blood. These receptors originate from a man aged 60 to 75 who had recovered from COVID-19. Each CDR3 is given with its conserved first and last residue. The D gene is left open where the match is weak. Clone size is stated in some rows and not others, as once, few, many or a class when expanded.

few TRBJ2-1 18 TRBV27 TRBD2 TGTGCCAGCGCCCTTGGACTAGCGGGAGCGGGTCCCTACAATGAGCAGTTCTTC CASALGLAGAGPYNEQFF
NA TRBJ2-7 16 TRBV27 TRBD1 TGTGCCAGCAGTCCTGGGACAGGGAGGAGCTCCTACGAGCAGTACTTC CASSPGTGRSSYEQYF
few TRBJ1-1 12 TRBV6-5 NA TGTGCCAGCAGTAGAGACATGTACGGAGCTTTCTTT CASSRDMYGAFF
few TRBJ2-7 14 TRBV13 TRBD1 TGTGCCAGCAGTCCGCGACAGGGGTGGTCCGAGCAGTACTTC CASSPRQGWSEQYF
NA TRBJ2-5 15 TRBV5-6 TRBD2 TGTGCCAGCAGCTTACTAGCGGGGGGCCCCGGGACCCAGTACTTC CASSLLAGGPGTQYF
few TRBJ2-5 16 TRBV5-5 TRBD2 TGTGCCAGCAGCTTGGGGGGGACTAGCGGCCAAGAGACCCAGTACTTC CASSLGGTSGQETQYF
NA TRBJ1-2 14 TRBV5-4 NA TGTGCCAGCAGCTTTGCGGGGAGCTCCTATGGCTACACCTTC CASSFAGSSYGYTF
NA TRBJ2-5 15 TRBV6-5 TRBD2 TGTGCCAGCAGTAGGGCTAGCGGGGAACAAGAGACCCAGTACTTC CASSRASGEQETQYF
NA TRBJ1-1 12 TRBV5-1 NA TGCGCCTCAGGGAGGTCTGACACTGAAGCTTTCTTT CASGRSDTEAFF
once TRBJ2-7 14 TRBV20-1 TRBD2 TGCAGTGCTAGTCGAGTAGCGGGTACCTACGAGCAGTACTTC CSASRVAGTYEQYF
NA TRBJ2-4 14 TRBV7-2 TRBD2 TGTGCCAGCAGCAATAGCGGGGGGGCTTCCGTTCAGTACTTC CASSNSGGASVQYF